This TCR beta chain was recorded in a study of blood T cell repertoires in COVID-19 (dated by TCRdb to between 2020 and 2021). About the study as a whole: Samples covering the acute and convalescent phases of COVID-19 were provided by collaborators in the United States, Italy and Spain. The material from the prospective study consisted of cDNA or gDNA derived from T cells, B-cell-depleted T cells, or PBMCs. Subjects who had been exposed to COVID-19, were actively infected with it, or had recovered from it provided the deeply sampled blood TCRbeta repertoires that made up the dataset. The repertoires were released in a freely available public database intended as a resource for research on the immune response to SARS-CoV-2. The samples were drawn from the first 160 participants of the ongoing ImmuneRACE study and from 1,254 subjects provided by 6 global collaborators. A de-identified subject ID, COVID-19 status, age in years and sex were almost always included in the sample metadata. Where available, HLA class I and class II types were obtained from metadata supplied by the sample provider rather than from assay-based typing. General conclusions and limits of the study: The amount of clinical and demographic metadata varied by source and participant and was provided uncurated.

The CDR3 sequence holds 15 residues, the cysteine and phenylalanine included. Here the CDR3 DNA is all that survives: 45 bases in frame from base 1. At the junction V is shortened by 3 bases and J by 0 bases; bases outside the gene matches: 4. Taken from the germline V gene, the CDR1 and CDR2 loops are SGHRS and YFSETQ. A word on this clone: Its antigen is unknown. No base quality values were provided; no much bigger clone lies one nucleotide off.

Each collaborating institution followed its own protocols to collect whole blood in K2EDTA tubes. For TCRbeta analysis, collaborator samples were shipped as frozen whole blood, as isolated PBMCs, or as DNA extracted from either sample type. The immunoSEQ Assay, a bias-controlled multiplex PCR, was used to amplify TCRbeta CDR3 regions from genomic DNA. In the paper's pipeline: Nucleated cell counts per sample were estimated from amplification of reference gene primers within the assay. To quantify the absolute abundance of each unique TCRbeta CDR3 rearrangement, sequence reads were collapsed and filtered. For each sample, productive Simpson clonality was calculated by taking the square root of Simpson's diversity index across productive rearrangements. TCRdb re-hosts the immuneACCESS table, in-frame sequences only. Its copies lack some clones; in the studies checked, an unresolved V gene accounts for under half of them, and the cause for the rest is not known. That table is the source of V, J and clone size, and D and trimming were worked out from the DNA. The sample records roughly 30,000 clones, 89% of which are singletons. The ten top clones hold about 2.5% of the sample.

Sequenced: peripheral blood. The sequence derives from a human donor in a cohort sampled during active COVID-19. The chain employs TRBV5-1 and TRBJ1-2; TRBD1 aligns with 8 central bases. Here the CDR3 is given as CASSSQGAPNYGYTF. The DNA is as follows: TGCGCCAGCAGCTCTCAGGGGGCTCCTAACTATGGCTACACCTTC.